This is a list of T cell receptor beta chains from one sample in a study of cytomegalovirus exposure and HLA in healthy donors. Data came from immunoSEQ multiplex PCR; TCRdb stores just in-frame clones and leaves some out. The sample contains about 130,000 clones, around four fifths of which appear only once. Sequencing was carried out using PBMCs. Source of these receptors: a man aged 35-49 years in good health and CMV-seronegative. Both conserved end residues are part of each CDR3. Fields, in order: V gene, clone size, D gene, CDR3 protein. A D gene is named only where the DNA matches it firmly. Not every row has a clone size; where given, it reads once, few, many or a size class.

>TRBV5-5|few|-
CASSSQQGYHEQYF
>TRBV19|-|-
CASKTKWGPNEKLFF
>TRBV5-6|-|TRBD1
CASSGEQGAGRNEQFF
>TRBV28|few|TRBD1
CASTGGADEKLFF
>TRBV4-3|-|TRBD1
CASSQGQGGQETQYF
>TRBV7-9|once|TRBD2
CASSLARLAGVQETQYF
>TRBV7-8|-|TRBD1
CASSQPKGQGLATNEKLFF
>TRBV25-1|-|TRBD1
CASSDRGESTEAFF
>TRBV25-1|few|TRBD1
CAVRDSSTDTQYF
>TRBV4-2|-|TRBD1
CASSQGYGQGEYQPQHF
>TRBV14|-|TRBD1
CASSRLDRVYSPLHF
>TRBV19|once|TRBD2
CASNPSGRMSEQFF
>TRBV2|-|TRBD1
CASSLTGGSNQPQHF
>TRBV4-2|many|-
CASSQAGEQYF
>TRBV21-1|-|-
CASSKAPLCSNQPQHF
>TRBV2|few|TRBD2
CASGGVGSGGEQYF
>TRBV4-3|-|TRBD1
CASSREQGYYNSPLHF
>TRBV28|-|-
CATRRAPNEKLFF
>TRBV5-1|-|-
CASSFSYEQFF
>TRBV7-2|once|TRBD1
CASSSAGTGPYEQYF
>TRBV6-6|-|-
CASSLERYEQYF
>TRBV19|few|-
CASNGGWGGETQYF
>TRBV29-1|-|-
CSVSDVWTQYF
>TRBV7-2|-|-
CASSSDSRRAGELFF
>TRBV19|-|-
CASSPPGDARGYTF
>TRBV10-3|-|-
CAIRDSMNTEAFF
>TRBV7-9|-|TRBD1
CASSLLRQGIYNEQFF
>TRBV7-9|-|-
CASSLAERSTDTQYF
>TRBV6-1|once|-
CASSAYTGTPSDTQYF
>TRBV9|-|TRBD2
CASSPHDLAVGETQYF
>TRBV7-6|once|TRBD2
CASSFVSGGPYNEQFF
>TRBV7-2|-|TRBD2
CASSLRDLGGSTDTQYF
>TRBV4-3|few|-
CASSQDVGGNSGNTIYF
>TRBV6-5|-|TRBD2
CASSGTSGSYEQYF
>TRBV11-2|-|TRBD1
CASSTGQGEDYGYTF
>TRBV6-6|-|-
CASSQDQALGDTQYF
>TRBV15|-|TRBD2
CATSRDRRLAGGRASTDTQYF
>TRBV9|-|-
CASSEQSSYNSPLHF
>TRBV14|-|TRBD2
CASSQDLSGNYEQYF
>TRBV7-2|-|TRBD1
CASSLFRQGVTTNEKLFF
>TRBV6-6|-|-
CASSATQAGELFF
>TRBV30|once|TRBD2
CAWVRPPRGGANVLTF
>TRBV10-3|-|TRBD1
CAISARTGAPSEQYF
>TRBV28|-|-
CASNSNTYEQYF
>TRBV4-3|-|-
CASSQDRGLSPWRALHF
>TRBV20-1|-|TRBD1
CSAGQAEGAFF
>TRBV4-3|-|-
CASSQEQGWDQPQHF
>TRBV4-1|-|-
CASSQDSNLPTQQYF
>TRBV27|-|-
CASSLGLAGLPGELFF
>TRBV5-5|few|-
CASSLEGVGARGYTF
>TRBV6-5|-|-
CASGQDTQYF
>TRBV28|-|-
CASSSAGKRSGNTIYF
>TRBV11-3|-|TRBD2
CASSYREGHGTDTQYF